This T cell receptor beta chain derives from a study of T cell responses to AZD1222 COVID-19 vaccine. Assay used: immunoSEQ multiplex PCR; TCRdb lists only in-frame clones, some missing. The table has 150,000 to 200,000 clones, 88% seen once. The germline V gene has CDR1 SNHLY and CDR2 FYNNEI. With 4 bases clipped from V and 8 bases from J, the junction kept 4 bases outside the gene matches. CDR3 length: 12 amino acids. V gene TRBV2 combines with J gene TRBJ1-2; 7 nucleotides agree with TRBD1. The sample here was peripheral blood, taken on day 0 of AZD1222 vaccination. This receptor was identified in an adult in good health. CDR3 coding DNA: TGTGCCAGCAGTGGGGACAGTGCCGGCTACACCTTC. Translated, it gives CASSGDSAGYTF.